The 10 T cell receptor beta chains presented below share a single source sample, sequenced in a study of T cell repertoires in cytomegalovirus infection. Each CDR3 protein is one row after TCRdb ran MiXCR on the reads. The table records around 350,000 distinct CDR3 sequences, roughly 20% of them present only once. Specimen: PBMCs. The receptors were gathered from a human donor in good health (CMV status not recorded). Some clones in this sample may be carry-over from other donors' samples.

The rearrangement uses TRBV2 and TRBJ2-1; TRBD1 matches 7 bases. The junction had 7 bases not matched to a gene; V was cut back by 9 bases and J by 5 bases. The germline gives CDR1 SNHLY, CDR2 FYNNEI. The CDR3 is 13 amino acids. DNA of the CDR3: TGTGCCAGTATCCGGGACAGAAACAATGAGCAGTTCTTC. This gives the protein CASIRDRNNEQFF.

The chain is built from TRBV6-6 and TRBJ2-7; D not resolved. The V and J ends lost 0 bases and 2 bases respectively, with 11 bases between them. Germline CDR1 and CDR2: MNHNY and SVGAGI (reference sequence). The CDR3 length is 15 residues. In DNA, the CDR3 is TGTGCCAGCAGTTACTCGAGAGGCAGCGCCTACGAGCAGTACTTC. It specifies CASSYSRGSAYEQYF.

This clonotype was observed a handful of times. The chain links TRBV15 to TRBJ1-5; D perhaps matches TRBD1 (6 bases). The V gene lost 2 bases and the J gene lost 1 base, with 6 bases spanning the gap. CDR3 length equals 14 residues. Germline CDR1 and CDR2: LNHNV and YYDKDF (reference sequence). CDR3 DNA: TGTGCCACCAGCAGACAGGGGAGCAATCAGCCCCAGCATTTT. It encodes CATSRQGSNQPQHF.

A few counts support this clonotype. V is TRBV12-3 or TRBV12-4 and J is TRBJ2-7, with 8 positions matching TRBD1. The CDR3 has 16 residues. Trimming cost V 6 bases and J 1 base; bases outside gene matches: 11. The CDR3 region has the DNA TGTGCCAGCAGACATACCAGGGGGCCACGGTCCTACGAGCAGTACTTC. It is translated as CASRHTRGPRSYEQYF.

The chain uses TRBV4-3 and TRBJ2-2, with D unresolved. The CDR3 has 15 residues. Per the germline V gene, CDR1 is LGHNA and CDR2 is YSLEER. The V and J ends lost 0 bases and 0 bases respectively, with 5 bases between them. In nucleotides, the CDR3 is TGCGCCAGCAGCCAAGAAACCACGAACACCGGGGAGCTGTTTTTT. It specifies CASSQETTNTGELFF.

This clonotype turned up a few times. The chain has TRBV30 and TRBJ1-1; no clear D gene. Germline CDR1 reads GTSNPN; CDR2 reads SVGIG (reference sequence). Trimming removed 0 bases at V and 1 base at J, with 6 bases between. There are 13 residues in the CDR3. CDR3 protein: CAWSVIQNTEAFF. The CDR3 coding sequence is TGTGCCTGGAGTGTTATACAGAACACTGAAGCTTTCTTT. Complete variable domain (other parts from reference TRBV30 and TRBJ1-1): SQTIHQWPATLVQPVGSPLSLECTVEGTSNPNLYWYRQAAGRGLQLLFYSVGIGQISSEVPQNLSASRPQDRQFILSSKKLLLSDSGFYLCAWSVIQNTEAFFGQGTRLTVV.

In its sample, this clonotype was seen a few times. V and J are TRBV25-1 and TRBJ2-7, with a tentative D call TRBD2 (6 bases). CDR3 length: 11 residues. V shed 3 bases and J shed 10 bases, with 10 bases lying between them. The germline gives CDR1 MGHDK, CDR2 SYGVNS. In DNA form, the CDR3 reads TGTGCCAGCAGTGAGTCGGGAGACCAGTACTTC. Its protein product is CASSESGDQYF.

J is TRBJ2-5 and V is TRBV29-1; D ambiguous. CDR3 length: 14 residues. Germline-derived CDR1 and CDR2 are SQVTM and ANQGSEA. Trimming stripped 0 bases from V and 5 bases from J, with 13 bases between. The CDR3 sequence: CSVEDKGLGETQYF. CDR3 nucleotides: TGCAGCGTTGAAGATAAGGGTCTTGGGGAGACCCAGTACTTC.

This clonotype was counted ten times or more. This sequence joins TRBV7-9 and TRBJ2-7; D possibly corresponds to TRBD2 (5 bases). The germline gives CDR1 SEHNR, CDR2 FQNEAQ (reference sequence). This CDR3 region has 13 residues. The V gene lost 0 bases and the J gene lost 5 bases, with 8 bases spanning the gap. CDR3 nucleotides: TGTGCCAGCAGCTTAGCGGGAGCGGACGAGCAGTACTTC. This gives the protein CASSLAGADEQYF.

The chain couples TRBV19 to TRBJ1-6, with TRBD1 as a possible D gene (6 bases). The CDR3 contains 13 residues. The V end was cut by 8 bases, the J end by 10 bases, with 15 bases between. CDR1 is LNHDA and CDR2 is SQIVND in the germline V gene (reference sequence). The CDR3 coding sequence is TGTGCCAGTGGCGACCAGGGGTACTCACCCCTCCACTTT. It is translated as CASGDQGYSPLHF. The whole variable domain, filled in from reference TRBV19 and TRBJ1-6, reads DGGITQSPKYLFRKEGQNVTLSCEQNLNHDAMYWYRQDPGQGLRLIYYSQIVNDFQKGDIAEGYSVSREKKESFPLTVTSAQKNPTAFYLCASGDQGYSPLHFGNGTRLTVT.